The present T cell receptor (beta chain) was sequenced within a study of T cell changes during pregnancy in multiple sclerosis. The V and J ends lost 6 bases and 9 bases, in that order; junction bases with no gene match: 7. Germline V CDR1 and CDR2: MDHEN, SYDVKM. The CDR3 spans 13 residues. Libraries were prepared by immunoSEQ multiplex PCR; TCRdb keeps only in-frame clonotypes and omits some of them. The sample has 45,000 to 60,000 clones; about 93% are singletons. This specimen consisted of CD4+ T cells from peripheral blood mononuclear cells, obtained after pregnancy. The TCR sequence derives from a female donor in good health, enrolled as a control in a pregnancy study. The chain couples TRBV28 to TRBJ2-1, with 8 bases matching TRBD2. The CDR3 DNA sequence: TGTGCCAGCAGGACGGGAGGGCCCACTGAGCAGTTCTTC. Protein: CASRTGGPTEQFF.